This TCR beta chain was observed in a study of TIL therapy for anti-PD-1-resistant metastatic lung cancer. At the level of the study: Most patients had lung adenocarcinoma; a handful of tumors were EGFR-mutant, two ALK-rearranged; half smoked currently or formerly.

Points on this clone: Its antigen is undetermined.

The germline V and J ends were trimmed by 2 bases and 7 bases, with 10 bases remaining between them. The V gene's germline CDR1 is SGHNT and CDR2 YYREEE (reference sequence). CDR3 length: 13 amino acids. The time point is: pre-treatment sample, taken before nivolumab and TIL therapy. Enrollment ran from October 2017 to early 2020. This was the immunoSEQ v3 assay. Each library reached roughly 2 million read pairs, or roughly 4.5-6.5 million at deep level. Only in-frame clones appear in the TCRdb table, and some are missing; sequencing was by immunoSEQ multiplex PCR. The table has roughly 60,000 clones, 70% to 75% seen once. Study results and limitations: Treatment-naive, never-smoker and oncogene-addicted patients were overrepresented in this highly selected cohort.

The chain has TRBV5-4 and TRBJ1-5; tentative D call: TRBD1 (5 bases). This TCR was recovered from a person aged 25-85 years with non-small cell lung cancer. This specimen was blood, taken at baseline. CDR3 in amino acids: CASSLVPGQPQHF. The CDR3 DNA reads TGTGCCAGCAGCTTAGTCCCAGGGCAGCCCCAGCATTTT.